A single sample is the source of the 30 T cell receptor beta chains below, sequenced in a study of T cell responses to AZD1222 COVID-19 vaccine. Assay used: immunoSEQ multiplex PCR; TCRdb lists only in-frame clones, some missing. The sample lists about 130,000 clones, approximately 93% occurring once. This sample comprised peripheral blood, obtained on day 0 of AZD1222 vaccination. The source is an adult in good health.

The chain uses TRBV30 and TRBJ1-1; D is unresolved. This CDR3 region has 13 residues. V shed 5 bases and J shed 8 bases, with 18 bases lying between them. Germline lookup yields CDR1 GTSNPN and CDR2 SVGIG (reference sequence). Written as DNA, the CDR3 is TGTGCCTGGGCCAGGATATCGCAGGAAGAAGCTTTCTTT. Its protein is CAWARISQEEAFF.

V gene TRBV20-1 combines with J gene TRBJ2-2; D perhaps matches TRBD2 (6 bases). The ends were cut back, 3 bases at V and 6 bases at J, with 17 bases in the middle. This CDR3 spans 15 amino acids. Germline CDR1 DFQATT, CDR2 SNEGSKA (reference sequence). CDR3 DNA: TGCAGTGCTAGTCCCGGGAGTAAAAGGCCCGGGGAGCTGTTTTTT. It yields the protein CSASPGSKRPGELFF.

The chain is built from TRBV5-1 and TRBJ2-7; D is perhaps TRBD1 (6 bases). Trimming cost V 5 bases and J 5 bases, with 14 bases left between them. The germline gives CDR1 SGHRS, CDR2 YFSETQ. The CDR3 length is 13 residues. CDR3 sequence reads: CASRVGRGNEQYF. The CDR3 nucleotides read TGCGCCAGCAGGGTGGGCAGGGGCAACGAGCAGTACTTC.

This chain joins TRBV9 and TRBJ1-3, with a tentative D call TRBD1 (6 bases). CDR3 size: 16 residues. Germline V gene sequence: CDR1 SGDLS, CDR2 YYNGEE. Trimming cost V 4 bases and J 3 bases, with 17 bases left between them. The DNA for the CDR3 is TGTGCCAGCAGCCTTCACCGGACAGCCGATGGAAACACCATATATTTT. Its translation is CASSLHRTADGNTIYF.

The V call is TRBV7-9, the J call TRBJ1-1, with D hard to call. This CDR3 is 14 amino acids long. CDR1 is SEHNR, CDR2 FQNEAQ, per germline (reference sequence). V lost 5 bases, J lost 8 bases, and 18 bases lay in between. The CDR3 is CASSQIPTGPEAFF. The DNA of the CDR3 is TGTGCCAGCAGCCAGATACCCACTGGTCCCGAAGCTTTCTTT.

The CDR3 DNA reads as TGTGCCAGTAGTAGGGGACACCCTGCGGATCAGCCCCAGCATTTT. This sequence encodes CASSRGHPADQPQHF. The chain uses TRBV19 and TRBJ1-5; TRBD1 is a possible D gene (6 bases). The ends were cut back, 4 bases at V and 5 bases at J, with 15 bases in the middle. Per germline, CDR1 LNHDA and CDR2 SQIVND (reference sequence). This CDR3 is built from 15 residues.

In this sample, this clone turned up a few times. In DNA form, the CDR3 reads TGTGCCAGCTCGAGGGGGCACCAGGGCTTGAACACTGAAGCTTTCTTT. This codes for CASSRGHQGLNTEAFF. The chain has TRBV2 and TRBJ1-1, with 7 bases identical to TRBD1. Germline V gene data show CDR1 as SNHLY and CDR2 as FYNNEI. The trim removed 8 bases at V and 0 bases at J, leaving 12 bases unmatched. The CDR3 runs 16 residues.

This clone came up once. V is TRBV2 and J is TRBJ2-3; tentative D call: TRBD2 (6 bases). Germline lookup yields CDR1 SNHLY and CDR2 FYNNEI. The V end lost 6 bases, the J end lost 6 bases, and 16 bases lay between the germline ends. This CDR3 region has 14 residues. Here the CDR3 DNA reads TGTGCCAGCAGCCTCGGGGGTGGGGCCGATACGCAGTATTTT. Translated: CASSLGGGADTQYF.

The chain recombines TRBV27 with TRBJ1-4; D is ambiguous. The CDR3 is 13 amino acids. Per germline, CDR1 MNHEY and CDR2 SMNVEV (reference sequence). Trimming took 6 bases from V and 8 from J, leaving 13 bases between them. The CDR3 DNA reads as TGTGCCAGCAGCAAAGGTCTTAGAGAAAAACTGTTTTTT. Translation: CASSKGLREKLFF.

V is TRBV3-1 (or the pseudogene TRBV3-2) and J is TRBJ2-7, with TRBD2 identical over 14 bases. The CDR3 runs to 15 residues. V was clipped by 1 base and J by 4 bases; unmatched bases: 0. The germline CDR1 and CDR2 sequences are LGHDT and YNNKEL (reference sequence). The CDR3 nucleotides read TGTGCCAGCAGCCAAGGACTAGCGGGGGGGTACGAGCAGTACTTC. It yields the protein CASSQGLAGGYEQYF.

This sequence joins TRBV30 and TRBJ2-4; D gene uncertain. Germline V gene data show CDR1 as GTSNPN and CDR2 as SVGIG (reference sequence). The CDR3 runs to 13 residues. V gave up 4 bases and J gave up 3 bases, with 10 bases separating them. This chain's CDR3 is CAWTRTSKNIQYF. The DNA of the CDR3 is TGTGCCTGGACCAGGACCAGCAAAAACATTCAGTACTTC.

V and J are TRBV4-1 and TRBJ1-4; the D is unclear. Germline values: CDR1 MGHRA, CDR2 YSYEKL. The CDR3 is 15 amino acids. The V and J ends lost 7 bases and 0 bases respectively, with 12 bases between them. CDR3 region: CASTVMGATNEKLFF. The CDR3 nucleotides read TGCGCCAGCACCGTCATGGGAGCAACTAATGAAAAACTGTTTTTT.

The rearrangement joins TRBV15 to TRBJ1-5, with D possibly being TRBD1 (6 bases). The CDR3 has 15 residues. Per the germline V gene, CDR1 is LNHNV and CDR2 is YYDKDF (reference sequence). Deletions cut 0 bases from V and 4 bases from J, with 10 bases between. The CDR3 reads CATSRDLRGNQPQHF. CDR3 nucleotide sequence: TGTGCCACCAGCAGAGATCTGAGGGGGAATCAGCCCCAGCATTTT.

This clone occurred once. The chain carries TRBV7-3 and TRBJ2-2; D unresolved. Per the germline V gene, CDR1 is SGHTA and CDR2 is FQGTGA. There are 13 residues in the CDR3. V was pared by 2 bases and J by 7 bases, with 8 bases between. The CDR3 nucleotides are TGTGCCAGCAGCTTATTATTGAGCGGGGAGCTGTTTTTT. Protein sequence: CASSLLLSGELFF.

This clone was counted once. The rearrangement joins TRBV7-9 to TRBJ1-2; weak D call: TRBD1 (5 bases). The CDR3 has 15 residues. V dropped 3 bases and J dropped 6 bases, with 17 bases sitting between them. CDR1 is SEHNR and CDR2 is FQNEAQ in the germline V gene (reference sequence). The CDR3 here is CASSFGAEVGDGYTF. The CDR3 nucleotides read TGTGCCAGCAGCTTTGGGGCAGAGGTGGGGGATGGCTACACCTTC.

The rearrangement links TRBV30 to TRBJ1-6; D unresolved. CDR1 and CDR2 from the germline V gene are GTSNPN and SVGIG (reference sequence). The CDR3 consists of 15 residues. The V end lost 2 bases, the J end lost 0 bases, and 8 bases lay between the germline ends. This CDR3 is CAWSSVSSYNSPLHF. The CDR3 DNA sequence: TGTGCCTGGAGTTCAGTGAGCTCCTATAATTCACCCCTCCACTTT.

This clone is a singleton in its sample. V usage is TRBV7-6 and J usage is TRBJ2-3; 9 bases match TRBD1. With 5 bases clipped from V and 2 bases from J, the junction kept 5 bases outside the gene matches. Germline CDR1 SGHVS, CDR2 FNYEAQ. The CDR3 has 15 amino acids. As DNA, the CDR3 is TGTGCCAGCAGCAGACGGGACAGGGTCACAGATACGCAGTATTTT. Protein product: CASSRRDRVTDTQYF.

The chain joins TRBV6-1 to TRBJ1-2; D unclear. This CDR3 region has 11 residues. V lost 3 bases and J 5 bases, leaving 4 bases between the germline ends. Looked up from germline, CDR1 is MNHNS and CDR2 is SASEGT. DNA for the CDR3: TGTGCCAGCAGTGATTCTTATGGCTACACCTTC. Its protein is CASSDSYGYTF.

The chain carries TRBV15 and TRBJ2-7; D remains ambiguous. The V gene lost 3 bases and the J gene lost 0 bases, with 6 bases spanning the gap. CDR1 and CDR2 from the germline V gene are LNHNV and YYDKDF (reference sequence). The CDR3 has 13 amino acids. Here the CDR3 DNA reads TGTGCCACCAGCAGGGCTAACTCCTACGAGCAGTACTTC. Its protein is CATSRANSYEQYF.

The J gene is TRBJ1-2, the V gene TRBV6-1; D remains ambiguous. CDR3 length: 12 residues. V gave up 2 bases and J gave up 7 bases, with 8 bases separating them. The germline gives CDR1 MNHNS, CDR2 SASEGT. This CDR3 reads CASSEFRSGYTF. Here the CDR3 DNA reads TGTGCCAGCAGTGAATTCCGGTCTGGCTACACCTTC.

The chain links TRBV28 to TRBJ2-7, with 7 nucleotides matching TRBD2. CDR3 length: 17 amino acids. Looked up from germline, CDR1 is MDHEN and CDR2 is SYDVKM. The trim removed 6 bases at V and 0 bases at J, leaving 14 bases unmatched. The CDR3 protein is CASRTWEAAGRSYEQYF. CDR3 coding DNA: TGTGCCAGCAGGACTTGGGAAGCAGCGGGGCGCTCCTACGAGCAGTACTTC. Variable domain in full (rest from reference TRBV28 and TRBJ2-7): DVKVTQSSRYLVKRTGEKVFLECVQDMDHENMFWYRQDPGLGLRLIYFSYDVKMKEKGDIPEGYSVSREKKERFSLILESASTNQTSMYLCASRTWEAAGRSYEQYFGPGTRLTVT.

The chain has TRBV9 and TRBJ2-7; TRBD2 matches 7 bases. The junction had 10 bases not matched to a gene; V was cut back by 4 bases and J by 3 bases. This CDR3 has 15 amino acids. Per the germline V gene, CDR1 is SGDLS and CDR2 is YYNGEE. CDR3 sequence: CASSPGGTGYYEQYF. The CDR3 DNA reads TGTGCCAGCAGCCCGGGAGGAACAGGATACTACGAGCAGTACTTC.

This clone was observed a handful of times. This chain joins TRBV6-6 and TRBJ2-3, with 9 bases fitting TRBD1. The CDR3 has 14 residues. The junction had 7 bases not matched to a gene; V was cut back by 10 bases and J by 2 bases. Germline lookup yields CDR1 MNHNY and CDR2 SVGAGI (reference sequence). CDR3 in amino acids: CAISDRGDTDTQYF. In DNA, the CDR3 is TGTGCCATCTCGGACAGGGGAGACACAGATACGCAGTATTTT.

V gene TRBV6-2 or TRBV6-3 combines with J gene TRBJ2-1, with 9 bases identical to TRBD2. The CDR3 is 16 residues long. The J segment lost 6 bases and the V segment lost 2 bases, leaving 8 bases of the junction unmatched. Germline V lookup: CDR1 MNHEY, CDR2 SVGEGT. In DNA, the CDR3 is TGTGCCAGCAGTTACCGCGGCGGGGGGGACCCCAATGAGCAGTTCTTC. It codes for CASSYRGGGDPNEQFF.

CDR3 amino acids: CSAGGDLESFF. The CDR3 coding sequence is TGCAGTGCTGGGGGGGATCTGGAGTCTTTCTTT. The V call is TRBV20-1, the J call TRBJ1-1, with D possibly matching TRBD1 (5 bases). The V and J ends lost 5 bases and 12 bases respectively, with 16 bases between them. Germline assignment: CDR1 DFQATT and CDR2 SNEGSKA (reference sequence). CDR3 length equals 11 residues.

This sequence joins TRBV13 and TRBJ1-3; 11 bases are shared with TRBD1. Losses at the gene ends were 4 bases for V and 2 bases for J; bases not matched to a gene: 4. Germline loops: CDR1 PRHDT, CDR2 FYEKMQ (reference sequence). This CDR3 region has 16 residues. CDR3 sequence: CASSSLGQGAGNTIYF. CDR3 coding DNA: TGTGCCAGCAGCTCACTGGGACAGGGGGCTGGAAACACCATATATTTT.

The chain carries TRBV7-2 and TRBJ1-2, with D maybe TRBD1 (5 bases). From germline, CDR1 is SGHTA and CDR2 FQGNSA. This CDR3 is built from 15 residues. Deletions cut 5 bases from V and 4 bases from J, with 17 bases between. CDR3: CASSPPGVPGYGYTF. The CDR3 DNA sequence: TGTGCCAGCAGCCCTCCGGGGGTCCCTGGCTATGGCTACACCTTC. Variable domain in full (rest from reference TRBV7-2 and TRBJ1-2): GAGVSQSPSNKVTEKGKDVELRCDPISGHTALYWYRQSLGQGLEFLIYFQGNSAPDKSGLPSDRFSAERTGGSVSTLTIQRTQQEDSAVYLCASSPPGVPGYGYTFGSGTRLTVV.

The chain links TRBV30 to TRBJ1-2; a weak D match, TRBD1 (5 bases). The germline V gene encodes CDR1 GTSNPN and CDR2 SVGIG (reference sequence). The CDR3 extends over 15 amino acids. With 0 bases removed from V and 2 bases from J, the gap between germline ends came to 13 bases. CDR3 in amino acids: CAWSVPRVANYGYTF. CDR3 bases: TGTGCCTGGAGTGTCCCCAGGGTCGCGAACTATGGCTACACCTTC.

The V and J genes are TRBV20-1 and TRBJ1-2; possibly TRBD1 for D (6 bases). The germline V gene has CDR1 DFQATT and CDR2 SNEGSKA (reference sequence). The CDR3 contains 14 residues. V was shortened by 3 bases and J by 6 bases, with 17 bases between the two germline ends. In DNA form, the CDR3 reads TGCAGTGCTAGTAGGGGGACCGGGAGGGATGGCTACACCTTC. Translation gives CSASRGTGRDGYTF.

The genes are TRBV18 and TRBJ2-3; 9 bases align to TRBD2. CDR3 length: 16 residues. The V and J ends lost 3 bases and 0 bases, in that order; junction bases with no gene match: 4. Germline loops: CDR1 KGHSH, CDR2 LQKENI. The CDR3, as DNA: TGTGCCAGCTCACCCCGTAGCGGGAGAAGCACAGATACGCAGTATTTT. Amino acids: CASSPRSGRSTDTQYF.